This T cell receptor (beta chain) stems from a study of T-cell memory formation after mild COVID-19. The CDR3 is made up of 14 amino acids. V trimming: 4 bases; J trimming: 4 bases; junction bases outside the gene matches: 4. Germline V gene sequence: CDR1 LGHNA, CDR2 YSLEER. This clonotype was seen ten or more times. MiXCR, run by TCRdb on the 5' RACE reads, gives a single entry per CDR3 protein. Of 350,000 to 450,000 distinct CDR3 sequences in the sample, approximately 15% were seen once. The receptor was derived from a man between 18 and 35 years old who had mild COVID-19 (a few samples of this study predate the infection). Cell type and time point are not known. What was sequenced was PBMCs or a T cell subset sorted from them (not recorded which). The chain is built from TRBV4-3 and TRBJ2-5; 9 bases line up with TRBD2. The CDR3 is CASSPIAGAETQYF. The CDR3 DNA reads TGCGCCAGCAGCCCCATAGCGGGAGCAGAGACCCAGTACTTC.